This TCR beta chain was sequenced for a study of beta chain features in type 1 diabetes. A single heparinised blood sample, averaging about 120 mL, was obtained per donor. Broader study findings: In comparison with healthy donors, patients had naive, central memory and Treg TCRB repertoires that appeared more similar. Type 1 diabetes patients had TCRB CDR3s that were shorter (moderately but significantly so) in all four CD4+ subsets. In cDNA sequencing, cells with high TCR expression could be over-represented.

The table lists this clone with a few counts. What it binds is not known. The isolated RNA, all of it, was reverse transcribed, so expressed TCRB transcripts were what got sequenced. Data came from immunoSEQ multiplex PCR; TCRdb stores just in-frame clones and leaves some out. Of fewer than 350,000 clones in the sample, roughly 15% were seen once. Germline V gene data show CDR1 as SGHAT and CDR2 as FQNNGV. This CDR3 contains 14 residues. Trimming pared 5 bases from V and 3 bases from J, leaving 13 bases between. This clonotype originated in a man aged 18 to 29 with type 1 diabetes. The specimen was naive CD4+ T cells from blood. The chain employs TRBV11-2 and TRBJ1-2; the D is unclear. The DNA for the CDR3 is TGTGCCAGCAGCGTCAACGGAGTTGACTATGGCTACACCTTC. It specifies CASSVNGVDYGYTF. Together with reference TRBV11-2 and TRBJ1-2, the CDR3 gives the full variable domain: EAGVAQSPRYKIIEKRQSVAFWCNPISGHATLYWYQQILGQGPKLLIQFQNNGVVDDSQLPKDRFSAERLKGVDSTLKIQPAKLEDSAVYLCASSVNGVDYGYTFGSGTRLTVV.